This T cell receptor beta chain was obtained from a study of response to subunit inactivated influenza vaccine. Study results and limitations: Every seasonal influenza vaccination brings in few new T cells, the authors suggested.

Each CDR3 protein is one row after TCRdb ran MiXCR on the RT-PCR reads. This repertoire shows about 520,000 distinct CDR3 sequences, approximately 7.3% found once; its top ten account for under 15%. Trimming removed 6 bases from V and 0 bases from J, with 9 bases in between. The CDR3 runs 14 residues. Looked up from germline, CDR1 is MNHNS and CDR2 is SASEGT. This clonotype was observed a few times. Its antigen is still unknown. The rearrangement uses TRBV6-1 and TRBJ1-5; a weak D match, TRBD1 (6 bases). This receptor was identified in a man between 50 and 75 years old who received an inactivated influenza vaccine. The source was PBMCs from blood, collected around 25 months after vaccination. The CDR3 DNA reads as TGTGCCAGCAGCGGGACACCTAGCAATCAGCCCCAGCATTTT. It yields the protein CASSGTPSNQPQHF.